The sequence of this T cell receptor beta chain was determined in a study of beta chain features in type 1 diabetes. TCRB transcripts that were expressed got sequenced, as all of the isolated RNA had been reverse transcribed. Method: immunoSEQ multiplex PCR; TCRdb's copy keeps in-frame clones and lacks some. The sample contains under 150,000 clones, 40% to 55% of which appear only once. A single heparinised blood sample, averaging approximately 110 mL, was obtained per donor. Trimming cost V 5 bases and J 11 bases; bases outside gene matches: 11. This CDR3 contains 13 residues. Germline V gives CDR1 SGHTA, CDR2 FQGNSA.

This sequence originates from a man between 18 and 35 years old in good health. The V call is TRBV7-2, the J call TRBJ1-1, with 7 bases fitting TRBD1. The sample was Tregs from blood. The CDR3 is CASSTHRGGRAFF. CDR3 sequence (DNA): TGTGCCAGCAGCACCCACAGGGGCGGGAGGGCTTTCTTT.